The source of this T cell receptor beta chain is a study of blood T cell repertoires in COVID-19. Study context: PBMCs, B-cell-depleted T cells, or T cells provided the cDNA or gDNA that made up the material.

Assay: immunoSEQ multiplex PCR; the TCRdb copy retains only in-frame clones and omits some. The data hold more than 200,000 clones, with 65% to 80% observed a single time. The CDR3 loop spans 13 amino acids. With V trimmed by 5 bases and J by 2 bases, 2 bases remained unmatched. The sequencing sample was made of peripheral blood. This TCR derives from a woman between 40 and 55 years old with active or convalescent COVID-19. The chain is built from TRBV12-3 or TRBV12-4 and TRBJ1-2, with 7 bases aligning to TRBD1. The DNA for the CDR3 is TGTGCCAGCAGTCCGACAGGGAACTATGGCTACACCTTC. Protein sequence: CASSPTGNYGYTF.